This TCR beta chain was recorded in a study of T cell responses to AZD1222 COVID-19 vaccine. The repertoire was sequenced with immunoSEQ multiplex PCR; TCRdb's copy has only in-frame clones and lacks some. The sample gives some 180,000 clones, approximately 89% of which show up once; over 1.5% is in the top ten. J was trimmed by 6 bases and V by 4 bases; bases with no gene match: 9. Germline lookup yields CDR1 KGHSH and CDR2 LQKENI. This CDR3 spans 14 amino acids. The receptor comes from an adult who received the AZD1222 COVID-19 vaccine. The sequencing here drew on peripheral blood, taken 28 days after the second AZD1222 dose. V and J are TRBV18 and TRBJ2-7; TRBD1 matches at 7 bases. The CDR3 bases are TGTGCCAGCTCACTCCGACAGGGTCTGAGCGAGCAGTACTTC. It specifies CASSLRQGLSEQYF.